The clone carrying this T cell receptor (beta chain) appeared many times. The sample is drawn from a study of blood T cell repertoires in COVID-19. Whole-study context: From T cells, B-cell-depleted T cells, or PBMCs came the material, which was cDNA or gDNA.

In the study's own analysis: Using reference gene primer amplification, nucleated cell counts were estimated. Assay: immunoSEQ multiplex PCR; the TCRdb copy retains only in-frame clones and omits some. Clone size and the V and J calls come from that table; the DNA yielded D and trimming. The sample records 250,000 or so clones, around 89% being singletons. The CDR3 contains 17 residues. CDR1 and CDR2 (germline): SGDLS, YYNGEE. J lost 3 bases, V lost 3 bases, and 15 bases had no gene match. Patients at the Seattle site were enrolled during active infection and followed longitudinally. Sequencing used peripheral blood. The receptor's source is a woman aged 55-69 years with COVID-19, enrolled during active disease. The chain combines TRBV9 with TRBJ2-7; 7 positions match TRBD1. The CDR3 loop is CASSAPFSRDRVYEQYF. In nucleotides, the CDR3 is TGTGCCAGCAGCGCACCTTTTTCCCGGGACAGAGTCTACGAGCAGTACTTC. The full variable domain, rest sourced from reference TRBV9 and TRBJ2-7, is DSGVTQTPKHLITATGQRVTLRCSPRSGDLSVYWYQQSLDQGLQFLIQYYNGEERAKGNILERFSAQQFPDLHSELNLSSLELGDSALYFCASSAPFSRDRVYEQYFGPGTRLTVT.